This TCR beta chain is drawn from a study of immune heterogeneity within non-small cell lung tumors. Study results and caveats: In tumor regions, T-cell clonality showed a moderate but significant correlation with local tumor mutational burden (R approximately 0.33).

It was with 32 V and 13 J primers that multiplex PCR amplified TCR beta CDR3. TCRdb redid the calling of the multiplex PCR reads with MiXCR, one entry per CDR3 protein. This repertoire shows about 5,600 distinct CDR3 sequences, roughly 18% found once; its top ten account for less than 4.5%. For each sample, template was roughly 640 ng of bulk tumor genomic DNA. Each primary tumor yielded several biopsies, collected far apart from one another at surgery. It was patients with untreated, newly diagnosed non-small cell lung cancer who underwent curative surgery. Judged by abundance, this clonotype is medium-sized. Its specificity is not known. The TCR was taken from a man in his forties with non-small cell lung cancer. Material for sequencing was lung tumor tissue.

The CDR3 region is CASSYPDRPYEQYF. CDR3 bases: TGTGCCAGCAGTTACCCGGACAGACCCTACGAGCAGTACTTC. The rearrangement joins TRBV6-6 to TRBJ2-7, with D tentatively TRBD1 (6 bases). This CDR3 comprises 14 residues. The V end lost 2 bases, the J end lost 2 bases, and 10 bases lay between the germline ends. In germline, CDR1 is MNHNY, CDR2 SVGAGI (reference sequence).